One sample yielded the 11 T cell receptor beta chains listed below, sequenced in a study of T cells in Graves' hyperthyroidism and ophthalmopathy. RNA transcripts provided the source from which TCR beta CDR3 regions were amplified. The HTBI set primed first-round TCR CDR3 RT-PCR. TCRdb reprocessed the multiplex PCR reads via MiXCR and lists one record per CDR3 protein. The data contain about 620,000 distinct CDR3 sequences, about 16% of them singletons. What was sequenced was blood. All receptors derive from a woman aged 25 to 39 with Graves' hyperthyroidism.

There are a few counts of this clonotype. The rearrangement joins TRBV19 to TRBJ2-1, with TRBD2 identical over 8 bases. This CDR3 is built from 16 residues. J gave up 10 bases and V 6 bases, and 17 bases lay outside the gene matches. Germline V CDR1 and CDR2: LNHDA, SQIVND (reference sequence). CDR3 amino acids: CASSPLTGGRPDEQFF. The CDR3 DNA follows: TGTGCCAGTAGCCCCCTCACGGGCGGGAGGCCGGACGAGCAGTTCTTC.

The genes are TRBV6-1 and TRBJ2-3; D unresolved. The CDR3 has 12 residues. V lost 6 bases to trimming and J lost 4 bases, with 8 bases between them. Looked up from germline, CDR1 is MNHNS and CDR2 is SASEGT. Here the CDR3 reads CASRPAADTQYF. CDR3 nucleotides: TGTGCCAGCAGACCGGCCGCAGATACGCAGTATTTT.

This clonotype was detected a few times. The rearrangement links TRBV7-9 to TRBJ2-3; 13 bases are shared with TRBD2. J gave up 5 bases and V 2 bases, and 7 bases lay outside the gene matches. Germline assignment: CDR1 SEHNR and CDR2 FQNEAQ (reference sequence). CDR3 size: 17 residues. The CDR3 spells CASSLFGLAGVKDTQYF. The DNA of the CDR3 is TGTGCCAGCAGCTTATTTGGACTAGCGGGAGTGAAAGATACGCAGTATTTT.

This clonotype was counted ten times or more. CDR3 sequence (DNA): TGCAGTGCTAGGCCCGGGACTGGCACAGATACGCAGTATTTT. This gives the protein CSARPGTGTDTQYF. The rearrangement uses TRBV20-1 and TRBJ2-3, with a weak D call TRBD2 (6 bases). The V and J ends lost 3 bases and 1 base respectively, with 11 bases between them. This CDR3 has 14 amino acids. Per the germline V gene, CDR1 is DFQATT and CDR2 is SNEGSKA (reference sequence).

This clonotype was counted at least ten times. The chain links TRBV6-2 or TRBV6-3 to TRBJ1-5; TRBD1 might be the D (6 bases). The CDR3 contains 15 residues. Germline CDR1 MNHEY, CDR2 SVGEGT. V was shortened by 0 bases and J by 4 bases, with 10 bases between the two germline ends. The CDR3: CASSYSGQGNQPQHF. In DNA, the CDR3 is TGTGCCAGCAGTTACTCGGGACAAGGGAATCAGCCCCAGCATTTT.

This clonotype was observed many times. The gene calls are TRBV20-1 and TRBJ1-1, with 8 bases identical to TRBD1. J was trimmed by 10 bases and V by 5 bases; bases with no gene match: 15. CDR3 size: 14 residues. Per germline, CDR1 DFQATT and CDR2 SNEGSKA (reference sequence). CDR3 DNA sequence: TGCAGTGCTGCAGACAGGGGCAATTCTTTGGGAGCTTTCTTT. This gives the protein CSAADRGNSLGAFF.

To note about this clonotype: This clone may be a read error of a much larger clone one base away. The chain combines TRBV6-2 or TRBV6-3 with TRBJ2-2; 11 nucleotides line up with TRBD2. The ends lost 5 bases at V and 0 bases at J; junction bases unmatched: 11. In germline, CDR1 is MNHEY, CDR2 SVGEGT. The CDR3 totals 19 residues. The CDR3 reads CASSNFGTSGIPNTGELFF. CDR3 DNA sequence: TGTGCCAGCAGTAATTTCGGGACTAGCGGTATCCCGAACACCGGGGAGCTGTTTTTT.

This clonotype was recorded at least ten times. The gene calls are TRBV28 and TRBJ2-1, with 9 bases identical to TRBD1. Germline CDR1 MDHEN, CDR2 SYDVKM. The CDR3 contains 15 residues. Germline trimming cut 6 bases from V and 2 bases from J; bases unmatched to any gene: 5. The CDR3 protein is CASSPGTGTYNEQFF. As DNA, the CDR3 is TGTGCCAGCAGCCCTGGGACAGGGACCTACAATGAGCAGTTCTTC.

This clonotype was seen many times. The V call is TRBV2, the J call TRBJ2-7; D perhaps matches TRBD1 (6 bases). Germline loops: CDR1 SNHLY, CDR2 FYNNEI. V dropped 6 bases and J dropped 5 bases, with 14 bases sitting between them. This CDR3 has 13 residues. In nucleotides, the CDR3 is TGTGCCAGCAGCGTACAGGGAGTCCACGAGCAGTACTTC. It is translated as CASSVQGVHEQYF.

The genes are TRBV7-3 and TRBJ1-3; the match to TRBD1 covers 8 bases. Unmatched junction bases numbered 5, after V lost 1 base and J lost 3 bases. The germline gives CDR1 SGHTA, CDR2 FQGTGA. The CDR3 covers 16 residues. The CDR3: CASSLSARGLGNTIYF. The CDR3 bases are TGTGCCAGCAGCTTAAGTGCCAGGGGGCTTGGAAACACCATATATTTT.

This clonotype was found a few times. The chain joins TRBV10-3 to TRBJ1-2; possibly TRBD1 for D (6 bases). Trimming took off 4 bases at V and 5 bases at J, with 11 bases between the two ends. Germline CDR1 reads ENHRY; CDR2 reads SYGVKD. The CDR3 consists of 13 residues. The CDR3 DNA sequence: TGTGCCATCAGTGGGCCAGGGGAGTATGGCTACACCTTC. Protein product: CAISGPGEYGYTF.